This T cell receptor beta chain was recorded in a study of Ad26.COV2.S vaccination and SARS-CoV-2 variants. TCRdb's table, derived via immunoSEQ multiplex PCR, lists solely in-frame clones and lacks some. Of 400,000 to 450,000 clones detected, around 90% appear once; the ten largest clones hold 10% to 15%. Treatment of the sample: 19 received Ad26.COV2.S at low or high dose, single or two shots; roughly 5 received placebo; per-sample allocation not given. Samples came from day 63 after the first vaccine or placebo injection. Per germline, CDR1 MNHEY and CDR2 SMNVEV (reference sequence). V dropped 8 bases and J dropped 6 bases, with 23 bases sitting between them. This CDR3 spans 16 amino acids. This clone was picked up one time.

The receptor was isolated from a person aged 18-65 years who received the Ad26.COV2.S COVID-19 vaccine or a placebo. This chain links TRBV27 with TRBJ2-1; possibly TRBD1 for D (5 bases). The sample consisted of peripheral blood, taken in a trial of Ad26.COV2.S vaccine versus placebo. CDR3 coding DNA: TGTGCCAGCCGCCCCCACGTGACAGCTCCCTTCAATGAGCAGTTCTTC. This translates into CASRPHVTAPFNEQFF.